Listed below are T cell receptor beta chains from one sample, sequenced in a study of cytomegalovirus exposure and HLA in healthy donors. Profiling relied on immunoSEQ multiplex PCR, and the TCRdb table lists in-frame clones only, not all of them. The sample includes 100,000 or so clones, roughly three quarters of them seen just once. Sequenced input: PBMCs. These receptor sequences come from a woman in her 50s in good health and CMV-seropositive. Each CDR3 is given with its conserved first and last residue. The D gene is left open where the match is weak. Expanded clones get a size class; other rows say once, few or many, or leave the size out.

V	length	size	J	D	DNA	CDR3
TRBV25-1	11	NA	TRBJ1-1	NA	TGTGCCAGCACAGGAGCCGGGGGGGCTTTCTTT	CASTGAGGAFF
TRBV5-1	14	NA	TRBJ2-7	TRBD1	TGCGCCAGCACGAACGACAGGGCCAGCTACGAGCAGTACTTC	CASTNDRASYEQYF
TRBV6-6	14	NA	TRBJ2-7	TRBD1	TGTGCCAGCAGTTGGGGGACAGGGGCCTACGAGCAGTACTTC	CASSWGTGAYEQYF
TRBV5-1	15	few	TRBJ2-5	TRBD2	TGCGCCAGCAGCTTGAATGGCGGGGGGGGCGAGACCCAGTACTTC	CASSLNGGGGETQYF
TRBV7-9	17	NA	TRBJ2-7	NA	TGTGCCAGCAGCTCGACCCCGTGGGGACGGGAGAGGGACGAGCAGTACTTC	CASSSTPWGRERDEQYF
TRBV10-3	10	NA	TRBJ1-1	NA	TGTGCCAGTGGGGAGCCCGTTGCTTTCTTT	CASGEPVAFF
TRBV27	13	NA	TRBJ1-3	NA	TGTGCCAGCAGTTCTCAGGGGGGAAACACCATATATTTT	CASSSQGGNTIYF
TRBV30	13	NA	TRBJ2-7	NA	TGTGCCTGGAGTATCGGGAACCCCTACGAGCAGTACTTC	CAWSIGNPYEQYF
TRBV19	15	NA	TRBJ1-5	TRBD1	TGTGCCAGTAGTATCGAGGGGGCGACCAATCAGCCCCAGCATTTT	CASSIEGATNQPQHF
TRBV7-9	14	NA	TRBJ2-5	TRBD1	TGTGCCAGCAGCACCGGGACAGGGGGCGAGACCCAGTACTTC	CASSTGTGGETQYF
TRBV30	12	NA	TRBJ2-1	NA	TGTGCCTGGGCGGGGTACCTCAATGAGCAGTTCTTC	CAWAGYLNEQFF
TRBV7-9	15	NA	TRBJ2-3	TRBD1	TGTGCCAGCAGCCGTGCTACAGGGGATGCAGATACGCAGTATTTT	CASSRATGDADTQYF